This record covers a single T cell receptor (beta chain). Germline V gene lookup returns CDR1 KGHDR and CDR2 SFDVKD. Unmatched junction bases numbered 5, after V lost 4 bases and J lost 6 bases. CDR3 length: 15 amino acids. This record comes from a study of blood T cell repertoires in COVID-19. Study as a whole: Donors in the United States, Italy and Spain gave samples during acute or convalescent COVID-19. Nucleic acid was either cDNA or gDNA, and it came from T cells, B-cell-depleted T cells, or PBMCs.

As processed by the authors: The assay estimated nucleated cells by amplifying reference gene primers. Measured with immunoSEQ multiplex PCR; TCRdb has only the in-frame clones, and not every one. That table supplies the V and J calls and clone size; D and trimming were determined from the DNA. The sample includes about 180,000 clones, around 85% seen only once; the top ten take over 2.5%. The chain couples TRBV24-1 to TRBJ2-2; TRBD2 agrees at 9 bases. The TCR originated in a man between 60 and 75 years old with acute or convalescent COVID-19. The sequencing input was peripheral blood. The CDR3: CATSDAAGGAGELFF. In nucleotides, the CDR3 is TGTGCCACCAGTGACGCAGCGGGAGGTGCCGGGGAGCTGTTTTTT.